The 14 T cell receptor beta chains given below trace back to one sample, sequenced in a study of early T cells in non-severe SARS-CoV-2 infection. TCRdb used MiXCR to reprocess the 5' RACE reads, holding one entry per CDR3 protein. The sample records some 66,000 distinct CDR3 sequences, 13% being singletons. Sequenced material: whole blood. These receptors were obtained from an adult who was a healthcare worker with PCR-confirmed SARS-CoV-2 infection or an uninfected control (not recorded which).

J is TRBJ1-5 and V is TRBV2; tentative D call: TRBD1 (5 bases). Trimming cost V 6 bases and J 3 bases, with 9 bases left between them. CDR1 is SNHLY, CDR2 FYNNEI, per germline. This CDR3 has 13 residues. CDR3 sequence: CASRRGVNQPQHF. The CDR3 DNA reads as TGTGCCAGCAGGCGAGGGGTCAATCAGCCCCAGCATTTT.

Only a few counts were recorded for this clonotype. CDR3 loop: CASSFWVGGTIQETQYF. The CDR3, as DNA: TGTGCCAGCAGCTTCTGGGTCGGCGGGACGATCCAAGAGACCCAGTACTTC. The gene calls are TRBV5-5 and TRBJ2-5; maybe TRBD2 (6 bases). The CDR3 has 17 amino acids. V was clipped by 2 bases and J by 1 base, with 18 bases between them. Germline assignment: CDR1 SGHKS and CDR2 YYEKEE (reference sequence).

The chain is built from TRBV29-1 and TRBJ2-3, with 9 bases lining up with TRBD1. Losses at the gene ends were 7 bases for V and 0 bases for J; bases not matched to a gene: 5. CDR3 length equals 14 residues. Germline CDR1 SQVTM, CDR2 ANQGSEA. CDR3 coding DNA: TGCAGCGCTATGACAGGGGGGAGCACAGATACGCAGTATTTT. This encodes CSAMTGGSTDTQYF.

This clonotype was observed a handful of times. This chain connects TRBV7-6 to TRBJ1-6; D call uncertain. The germline gives CDR1 SGHVS, CDR2 FNYEAQ. Trimming removed 2 bases at V and 0 bases at J, with 8 bases between. This CDR3 contains 16 residues. CDR3 coding DNA: TGTGCCAGCAGCTTAACGCCTTACTCCTATAATTCACCCCTCCACTTT. Translating gives CASSLTPYSYNSPLHF.

This chain uses TRBV7-9 with TRBJ1-5; D is ambiguous. The CDR3 consists of 14 residues. Trimming shortened V by 1 base and J by 2 bases, and 6 bases separated the two germline ends. Germline CDR1 SEHNR, CDR2 FQNEAQ (reference sequence). The CDR3 DNA sequence: TGTGCCAGCAGCTTAGGCCCGGGCAATCAGCCCCAGCATTTT. The encoded protein is CASSLGPGNQPQHF.

The chain has TRBV29-1 and TRBJ1-5; D uncertain. Germline V gives CDR1 SQVTM, CDR2 ANQGSEA. The ends were cut back, 0 bases at V and 2 bases at J, with 2 bases in the middle. This CDR3 region has 12 residues. CDR3 nucleotides: TGCAGCGTTGAAGAAGGCAATCAGCCCCAGCATTTT. Translating gives CSVEEGNQPQHF.

There are many counts of this clonotype. V is TRBV6-5 and J is TRBJ2-7; 7 bases match TRBD1. The CDR3 covers 14 residues. Germline V gives CDR1 MNHEY, CDR2 SVGAGI. V shed 6 bases and J 6 bases; nucleotides not matched to a gene: 11. The CDR3 loop reads CASRPSGGRGEQYF. The CDR3 nucleotides are TGTGCCAGCAGACCCTCAGGGGGACGGGGCGAGCAGTACTTC.

There are many counts of this clonotype. V usage is TRBV18 and J usage is TRBJ1-2; 7 bases fit TRBD1. V shed 1 base and J 2 bases; nucleotides not matched to a gene: 7. CDR3 size: 16 residues. Per germline, CDR1 KGHSH and CDR2 LQKENI. CDR3 nucleotide sequence: TGTGCCAGCTCACCACTTAACGACAGGGTCAACTATGGCTACACCTTC. It translates to CASSPLNDRVNYGYTF. The full variable domain, rest sourced from reference TRBV18 and TRBJ1-2, is NAGVMQNPRHLVRRRGQEARLRCSPMKGHSHVYWYRQLPEEGLKFMVYLQKENIIDESGMPKERFSAEFPKEGPSILRIQQVVRGDSAAYFCASSPLNDRVNYGYTFGSGTRLTVV.

In its sample, this clonotype was seen a few times. V is TRBV20-1 and J is TRBJ2-1; 14 nucleotides align to TRBD2. Germline V gives CDR1 DFQATT, CDR2 SNEGSKA (reference sequence). This CDR3 comprises 17 residues. J lost 8 bases, V lost 0 bases, and 9 bases had no gene match. CDR3 residues: CSARELRTSGRTHEQFF. CDR3 nucleotide sequence: TGCAGTGCTAGAGAATTACGGACTAGCGGGAGGACCCATGAGCAGTTCTTC.

This clonotype came up many times. The chain carries TRBV13 and TRBJ1-1, with D maybe TRBD1 (5 bases). The CDR3 extends over 15 amino acids. The germline gives CDR1 PRHDT, CDR2 FYEKMQ (reference sequence). With 5 bases removed from V and 0 bases from J, the gap between germline ends came to 13 bases. CDR3 loop: CASSLTDRVNTEAFF. CDR3 nucleotide sequence: TGTGCCAGCAGCCTGACAGACAGAGTGAACACTGAAGCTTTCTTT.

This chain joins TRBV6-5 and TRBJ1-1, with D tentatively TRBD1 (5 bases). There are 14 residues in the CDR3. V lost 5 bases, J lost 1 base, and 11 bases lay in between. Germline loops: CDR1 MNHEY, CDR2 SVGAGI. The CDR3 DNA reads as TGTGCCAGCAGTACAGGACTGCCGAACACTGAAGCTTTCTTT. Amino acid sequence: CASSTGLPNTEAFF.

This clonotype has only a few counts. The chain carries TRBV5-1 and TRBJ2-7; 11 bases are a match to TRBD1. This CDR3 is built from 16 residues. Germline V CDR1 and CDR2: SGHRS, YFSETQ. Germline trimming cut 0 bases from V and 5 bases from J; bases unmatched to any gene: 7. This CDR3 reads CASSLEGTGGRHEQYF. CDR3 nucleotides: TGCGCCAGCAGCTTGGAGGGGACAGGGGGTAGGCACGAGCAGTACTTC.

This clonotype was seen at least ten times. The chain uses TRBV15 and TRBJ2-2; D may match TRBD1 or TRBD2 (7 bases each). The V and J ends lost 6 bases and 6 bases respectively, with 14 bases between them. Germline V gene sequence: CDR1 LNHNV, CDR2 YYDKDF (reference sequence). The CDR3 spans 14 residues. CDR3 nucleotide sequence: TGTGCCACCAGGCCAGGGGGGGCATCCGGGGAGCTGTTTTTT. It specifies CATRPGGASGELFF. Supplemented by reference TRBV15 and TRBJ2-2, the full variable domain reads DAMVIQNPRYQVTQFGKPVTLSCSQTLNHNVMYWYQQKSSQAPKLLFHYYDKDFNNEADTPDNFQSRRPNTSFCFLDIRSPGLGDTAMYLCATRPGGASGELFFGEGSRLTVL.

This clonotype occurred a few times. V and J are TRBV6-2 or TRBV6-3 and TRBJ2-3, with a tentative D call TRBD1 (5 bases). The CDR3 length is 12 residues. The ends were cut back, 4 bases at V and 7 bases at J, with 9 bases in the middle. Germline lookup yields CDR1 MNHEY and CDR2 SVGEGT. This CDR3 reads CASSSRTHTQYF. CDR3 DNA sequence: TGTGCCAGCAGTTCTAGGACACATACGCAGTATTTT.